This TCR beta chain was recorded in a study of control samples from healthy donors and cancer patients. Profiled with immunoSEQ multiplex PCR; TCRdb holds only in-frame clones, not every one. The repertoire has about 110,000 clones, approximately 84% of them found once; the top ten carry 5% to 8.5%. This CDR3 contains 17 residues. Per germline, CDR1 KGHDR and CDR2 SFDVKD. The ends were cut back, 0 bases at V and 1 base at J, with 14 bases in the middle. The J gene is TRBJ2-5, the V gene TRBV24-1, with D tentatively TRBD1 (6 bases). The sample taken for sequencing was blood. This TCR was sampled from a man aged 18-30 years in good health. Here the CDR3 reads CATSDLGSTGRQETQYF. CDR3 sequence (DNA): TGTGCCACCAGTGATTTGGGGTCAACAGGGCGCCAAGAGACCCAGTACTTC.